The entry below describes one T cell receptor (beta chain). What it binds is not known. This CDR3 region has 15 residues. The V end lost 0 bases, the J end lost 6 bases, and 12 bases lay between the germline ends. Germline V gene data show CDR1 as GTSNPN and CDR2 as SVGIG (reference sequence). The sample belongs to a study of cytomegalovirus exposure and HLA in healthy donors. Notes on the study in general: TRBV6-2, TRBV6-3 and some other V segments were unresolvable in 87-base-pair reads. The authors later linked a missense DCLRE1C variant to TCR beta V- and J-gene trimming. Presence/absence analyses assumed roughly uniform sequencing depth across donors, which may not hold. Information on immune exposure was restricted to one variable (CMV serostatus).

The PCR used 60 Vbeta and 13 Jbeta primers. Sequencing used immunoSEQ multiplex PCR; TCRdb keeps in-frame clones, though not all of them. The sample carries fewer than 250,000 clones, roughly 82% recorded once. The source material was PBMCs. J is TRBJ1-6 and V is TRBV30; a possible D gene is TRBD1 (6 bases). This receptor was identified in a man aged 40-49 years in good health and CMV-seropositive. CDR3 DNA: TGTGCCTGGAGTGTTGGGGGCCAGGTTAATTCACCCCTCCACTTT. As protein: CAWSVGGQVNSPLHF.